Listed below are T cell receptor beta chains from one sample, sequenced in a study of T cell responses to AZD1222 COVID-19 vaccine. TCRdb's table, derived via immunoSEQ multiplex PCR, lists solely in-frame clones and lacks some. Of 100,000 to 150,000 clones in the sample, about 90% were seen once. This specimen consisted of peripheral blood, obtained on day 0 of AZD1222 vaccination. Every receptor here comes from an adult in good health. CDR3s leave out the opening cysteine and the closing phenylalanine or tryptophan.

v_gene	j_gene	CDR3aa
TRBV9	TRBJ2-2	ASSPPVYTGELF
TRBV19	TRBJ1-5	ASSDPGQGYSNQPQH
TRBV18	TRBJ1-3	ASSPPGQDRSGNTIY
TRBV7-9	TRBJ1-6	ASKQGLDSPLH
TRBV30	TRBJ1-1	AWNKGILTEAF
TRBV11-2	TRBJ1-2	ASSLEPGTYGYT
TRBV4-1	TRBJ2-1	ASSQEETDWINEQF
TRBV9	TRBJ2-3	ASSALLAGGVDTQY
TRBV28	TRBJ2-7	ASSPFRTGYYEQY
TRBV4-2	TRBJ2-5	ASSLGLAGGLGETQY
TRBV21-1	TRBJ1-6	ASSKVPQGSSPLH
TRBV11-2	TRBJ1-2	ASSPSPGLLGYGYT
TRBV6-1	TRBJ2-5	ASSEILFRGQETQY
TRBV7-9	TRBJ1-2	ASSHQGNHGYT
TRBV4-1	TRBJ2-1	ASTAIGTVDNEQF
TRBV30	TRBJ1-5	AWSARTRFDQPQH
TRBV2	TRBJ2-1	ASSARLAGGGEQF
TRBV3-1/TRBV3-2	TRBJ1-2	ASSQGRVYGYT
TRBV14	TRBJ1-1	ASSQVDGYTEAF
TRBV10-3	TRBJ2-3	AISDPGTLTDTQY
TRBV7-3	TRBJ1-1	ASSLSVGTEAF
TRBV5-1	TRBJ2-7	ASSYLSTRNYEQY
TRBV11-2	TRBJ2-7	ASSPSDRVLYEQY
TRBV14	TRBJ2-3	ASSPSGPTDTQY
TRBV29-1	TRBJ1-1	SVVRVLGTEAF
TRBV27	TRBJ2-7	ASSFGTDYEQY
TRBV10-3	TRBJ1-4	AISESRQGGEKLF
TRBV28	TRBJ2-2	ASSGHRDTGELF
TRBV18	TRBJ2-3	ASSLLGTSGRRIIDTQY
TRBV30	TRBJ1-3	AWLRARSGNTIY
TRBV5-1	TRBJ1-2	ASSFGARTNYGYT
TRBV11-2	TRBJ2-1	ASSLGLSPGASYNEQF
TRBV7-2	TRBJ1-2	ASSLNRGNYGYT
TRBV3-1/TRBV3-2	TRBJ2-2	ASSHEGTFPTGELF
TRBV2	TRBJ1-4	ASSEALGWDEKLF
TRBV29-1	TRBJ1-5	SVQGQGDQPQH
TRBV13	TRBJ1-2	ASSTGTGGFYGYT
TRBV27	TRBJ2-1	ASSPGGGEGYNEQF
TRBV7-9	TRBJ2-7	AITGRRTSEQY
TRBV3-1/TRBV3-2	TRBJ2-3	ASRPRGITDTQY
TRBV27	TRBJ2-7	ASSPPGTIEVQY
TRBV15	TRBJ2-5	ATSTRLAGTVGAQY
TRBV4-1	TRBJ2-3	ASSKAGTDTQY